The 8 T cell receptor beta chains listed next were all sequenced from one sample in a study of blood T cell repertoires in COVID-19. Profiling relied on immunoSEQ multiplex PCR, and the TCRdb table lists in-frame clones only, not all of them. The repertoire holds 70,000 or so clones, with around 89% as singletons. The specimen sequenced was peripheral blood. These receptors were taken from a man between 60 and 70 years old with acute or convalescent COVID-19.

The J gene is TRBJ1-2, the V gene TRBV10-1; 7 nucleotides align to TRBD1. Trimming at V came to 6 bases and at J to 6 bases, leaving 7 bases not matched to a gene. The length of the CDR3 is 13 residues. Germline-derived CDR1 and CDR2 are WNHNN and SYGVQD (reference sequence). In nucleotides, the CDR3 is TGCGCCAGCAGCGCCGACAGGGAGAATGGCTACACCTTC. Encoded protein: CASSADRENGYTF.

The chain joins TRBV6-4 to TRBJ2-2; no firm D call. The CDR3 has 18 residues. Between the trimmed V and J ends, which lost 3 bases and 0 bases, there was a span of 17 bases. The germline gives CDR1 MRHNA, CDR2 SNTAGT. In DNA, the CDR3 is TGTGCCAGCAGTGAGTATGGCGGAGTCTACGCGAACACCGGGGAGCTGTTTTTT. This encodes CASSEYGGVYANTGELFF.

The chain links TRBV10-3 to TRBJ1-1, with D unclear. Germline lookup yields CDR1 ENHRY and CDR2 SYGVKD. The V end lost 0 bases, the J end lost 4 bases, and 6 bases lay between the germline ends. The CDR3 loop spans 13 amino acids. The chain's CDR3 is CAISESAGTEAFF. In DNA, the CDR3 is TGTGCCATCAGTGAGTCGGCTGGCACTGAAGCTTTCTTT.

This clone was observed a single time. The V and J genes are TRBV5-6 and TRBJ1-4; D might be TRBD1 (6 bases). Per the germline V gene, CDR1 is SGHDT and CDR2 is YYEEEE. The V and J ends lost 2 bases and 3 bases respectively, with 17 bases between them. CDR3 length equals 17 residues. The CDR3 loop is CASSFDPYRESNEKLFF. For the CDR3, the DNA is TGTGCCAGCAGCTTTGACCCCTACAGGGAGTCTAATGAAAAACTGTTTTTT.

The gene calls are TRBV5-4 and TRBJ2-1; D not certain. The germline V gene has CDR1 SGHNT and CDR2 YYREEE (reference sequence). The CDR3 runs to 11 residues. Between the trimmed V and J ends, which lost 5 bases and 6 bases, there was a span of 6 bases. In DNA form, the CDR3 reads TGTGCCAGCAGTAGGAGCAATGAGCAGTTCTTC. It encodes CASSRSNEQFF.

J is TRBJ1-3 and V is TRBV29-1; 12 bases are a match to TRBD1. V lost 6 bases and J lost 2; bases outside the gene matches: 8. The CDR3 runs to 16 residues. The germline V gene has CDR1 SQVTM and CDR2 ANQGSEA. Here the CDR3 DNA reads TGCAGCGTCACCGGGACAGGGGGCGATACTGGAAACACCATATATTTT. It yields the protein CSVTGTGGDTGNTIYF.

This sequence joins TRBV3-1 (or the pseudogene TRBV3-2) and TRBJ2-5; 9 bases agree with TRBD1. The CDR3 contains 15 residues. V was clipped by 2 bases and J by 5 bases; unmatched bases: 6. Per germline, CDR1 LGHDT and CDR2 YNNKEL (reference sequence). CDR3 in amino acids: CASSQSGQGRETQYF. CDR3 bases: TGTGCCAGCAGCCAATCGGGACAGGGTCGGGAGACCCAGTACTTC.

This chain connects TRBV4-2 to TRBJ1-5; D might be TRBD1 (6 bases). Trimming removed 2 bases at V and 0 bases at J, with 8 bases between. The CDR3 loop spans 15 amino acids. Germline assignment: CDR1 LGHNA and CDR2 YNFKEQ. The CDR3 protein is CASSQTGNSNQPQHF. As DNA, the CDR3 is TGTGCCAGCAGCCAAACAGGGAATAGCAATCAGCCCCAGCATTTT.